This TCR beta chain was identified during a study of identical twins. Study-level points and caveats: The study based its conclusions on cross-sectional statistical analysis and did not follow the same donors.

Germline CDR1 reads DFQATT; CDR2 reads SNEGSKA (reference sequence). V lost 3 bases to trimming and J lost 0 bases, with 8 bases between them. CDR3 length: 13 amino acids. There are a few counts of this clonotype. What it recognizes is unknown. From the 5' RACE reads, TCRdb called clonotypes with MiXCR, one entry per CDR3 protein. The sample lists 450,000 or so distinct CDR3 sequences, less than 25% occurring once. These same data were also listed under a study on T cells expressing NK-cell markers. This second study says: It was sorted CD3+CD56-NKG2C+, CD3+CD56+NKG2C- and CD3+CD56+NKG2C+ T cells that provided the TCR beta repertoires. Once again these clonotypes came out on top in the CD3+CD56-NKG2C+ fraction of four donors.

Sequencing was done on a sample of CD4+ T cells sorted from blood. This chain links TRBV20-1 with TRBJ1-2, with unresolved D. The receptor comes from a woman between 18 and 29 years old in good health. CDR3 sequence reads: CSASRTANYGYTF. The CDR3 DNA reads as TGCAGTGCTAGTCGGACGGCTAACTATGGCTACACCTTC.